This is a list of T cell receptor beta chains from one sample in a study of T cell responses to AZD1222 COVID-19 vaccine. TCRdb's copy holds only in-frame clones and misses some; the assay was immunoSEQ multiplex PCR. This sample yields 200,000 or so clones, of which 85% to 95% are seen a single time; approximately 1% belongs to the top ten. This specimen was peripheral blood, taken on day 0 of MenACWY control vaccination. The receptors shown here come from an adult in good health. CDR3s include the opening cysteine and the closing phenylalanine or tryptophan. A D gene is named only where the DNA matches it firmly. Size is omitted from some rows. Given values are once, few, many or a class for expanded clones.

CDR3 protein: CASSLSVGQETQYF; CDR3 DNA: TGTGCCAGCTCACTTTCGGTGGGTCAAGAGACCCAGTACTTC; V gene: TRBV18; clone size: -; J gene: TRBJ2-5; D gene: -
CDR3 protein: CAWSVHSYTEAFF; CDR3 DNA: TGTGCCTGGAGTGTACATTCTTACACTGAAGCTTTCTTT; V gene: TRBV30; clone size: -; J gene: TRBJ1-1; D gene: -
CDR3 protein: CASSPDHSPLHF; CDR3 DNA: TGTGCCAGCAGCCCGGACCATTCACCCCTCCACTTT; V gene: TRBV5-5; clone size: -; J gene: TRBJ1-6; D gene: -
CDR3 protein: CASSEALHNEQFF; CDR3 DNA: TGTGCCAGCAGTGAAGCGCTACACAATGAGCAGTTCTTC; V gene: TRBV6-1; clone size: once; J gene: TRBJ2-1; D gene: -
CDR3 protein: CASSLPYSNTQYF; CDR3 DNA: TGTGCCAGCAGTCTTCCCTATTCGAATACGCAGTATTTT; V gene: TRBV6-5; clone size: -; J gene: TRBJ2-3; D gene: -
CDR3 protein: CASSDLGEKLFF; CDR3 DNA: TGTGCCAGCAGCGACCTTGGTGAAAAACTGTTTTTT; V gene: TRBV3-1/TRBV3-2; clone size: -; J gene: TRBJ1-4; D gene: -
CDR3 protein: CASSLRGQASYEQYF; CDR3 DNA: TGTGCCAGCAGCTTACGAGGACAGGCCTCCTACGAGCAGTACTTC; V gene: TRBV7-8; clone size: -; J gene: TRBJ2-7; D gene: TRBD1
CDR3 protein: CASSRLSGGMNTEAFF; CDR3 DNA: TGCGCCAGCAGTCGCCTTAGTGGAGGGATGAACACTGAAGCTTTCTTT; V gene: TRBV5-1; clone size: -; J gene: TRBJ1-1; D gene: -
CDR3 protein: CASSLTTGLISGTEAFF; CDR3 DNA: TGTGCCAGCTCACTCACTACGGGACTGATCTCGGGGACTGAAGCTTTCTTT; V gene: TRBV18; clone size: -; J gene: TRBJ1-1; D gene: -
CDR3 protein: CASSSTGGFQPQHF; CDR3 DNA: TGTGCCAGCAGTTCGACAGGGGGCTTTCAGCCCCAGCATTTT; V gene: TRBV7-9; clone size: few; J gene: TRBJ1-5; D gene: TRBD1
CDR3 protein: CASSIGQPIREETQYF; CDR3 DNA: TGTGCCAGTAGTATCGGACAGCCGATCCGTGAAGAGACCCAGTACTTC; V gene: TRBV19; clone size: -; J gene: TRBJ2-5; D gene: -
CDR3 protein: CASTASSSPNTEAFF; CDR3 DNA: TGTGCCAGCACGGCATCCAGCAGTCCGAACACTGAAGCTTTCTTT; V gene: TRBV18; clone size: once; J gene: TRBJ1-1; D gene: -
CDR3 protein: CASSIMSGVSYGYTF; CDR3 DNA: TGTGCCAGTAGTATTATGTCAGGAGTTTCCTATGGCTACACCTTC; V gene: TRBV19; clone size: -; J gene: TRBJ1-2; D gene: -
CDR3 protein: CASSLTGFSGNTIYF; CDR3 DNA: TGTGCCAGCAGCTTGACAGGGTTCTCTGGAAACACCATATATTTT; V gene: TRBV5-4; clone size: -; J gene: TRBJ1-3; D gene: -
CDR3 protein: CASSYPAGEAFF; CDR3 DNA: TGTGCCAGCAGTTACCCGGCCGGTGAAGCTTTCTTT; V gene: TRBV6-5; clone size: -; J gene: TRBJ1-1; D gene: -
CDR3 protein: CAISEGDSNQPQHF; CDR3 DNA: TGTGCCATCAGTGAAGGTGATAGCAATCAGCCCCAGCATTTT; V gene: TRBV10-3; clone size: -; J gene: TRBJ1-5; D gene: -
CDR3 protein: CASSHHSAEAFF; CDR3 DNA: TGCGCCAGCAGTCATCACTCGGCTGAAGCTTTCTTT; V gene: TRBV23-1; clone size: -; J gene: TRBJ1-1; D gene: -
CDR3 protein: CATSRVSRQETQYF; CDR3 DNA: TGTGCCACCAGCAGAGTGTCGAGACAAGAGACCCAGTACTTC; V gene: TRBV15; clone size: -; J gene: TRBJ2-5; D gene: -
CDR3 protein: CASGAVLRNNEQFF; CDR3 DNA: TGTGCCAGCGGAGCGGTCCTGAGGAACAATGAGCAGTTCTTC; V gene: TRBV6-5; clone size: once; J gene: TRBJ2-1; D gene: -
CDR3 protein: CSADDIGGYTF; CDR3 DNA: TGCAGTGCGGATGACATTGGAGGCTACACCTTC; V gene: TRBV20-1; clone size: once; J gene: TRBJ1-2; D gene: -
CDR3 protein: CASSMGPGTGANEQFF; CDR3 DNA: TGTGCCAGTAGTATGGGTCCCGGGACAGGGGCCAATGAGCAGTTCTTC; V gene: TRBV19; clone size: -; J gene: TRBJ2-1; D gene: TRBD1
CDR3 protein: CASRSPVREQYF; CDR3 DNA: TGTGCCAGCAGAAGCCCCGTGAGAGAGCAGTACTTC; V gene: TRBV27; clone size: few; J gene: TRBJ2-7; D gene: -
CDR3 protein: CASTRQGVDTGELFF; CDR3 DNA: TGTGCCAGTACCCGACAGGGGGTCGACACCGGGGAGCTGTTTTTT; V gene: TRBV19; clone size: -; J gene: TRBJ2-2; D gene: TRBD1
CDR3 protein: CASTPRGNRAGTEAFF; CDR3 DNA: TGTGCCAGTACCCCTCGTGGGAACAGGGCAGGCACTGAAGCTTTCTTT; V gene: TRBV19; clone size: -; J gene: TRBJ1-1; D gene: -
CDR3 protein: CASSVAPGQPQHF; CDR3 DNA: TGTGCCAGCAGCGTAGCTCCCGGACAGCCCCAGCATTTT; V gene: TRBV9; clone size: -; J gene: TRBJ1-5; D gene: -
CDR3 protein: CASARVNEQFF; CDR3 DNA: TGTGCCAGCGCCAGGGTTAATGAGCAGTTCTTC; V gene: TRBV12-3/TRBV12-4; clone size: -; J gene: TRBJ2-1; D gene: -
CDR3 protein: CASSPNPGTTTLEAFF; CDR3 DNA: TGCGCCAGCAGCCCCAACCCCGGGACCACGACCTTGGAAGCTTTCTTT; V gene: TRBV5-1; clone size: -; J gene: TRBJ1-1; D gene: -
CDR3 protein: CASSTWTSVGGGYTF; CDR3 DNA: TGTGCCAGCAGCACCTGGACGTCCGTCGGCGGGGGCTACACCTTC; V gene: TRBV11-1; clone size: -; J gene: TRBJ1-2; D gene: -
CDR3 protein: CASRGVSVNNEKLFF; CDR3 DNA: TGTGCCTCAAGAGGGGTGAGCGTAAATAATGAAAAACTGTTTTTT; V gene: TRBV19; clone size: -; J gene: TRBJ1-4; D gene: -